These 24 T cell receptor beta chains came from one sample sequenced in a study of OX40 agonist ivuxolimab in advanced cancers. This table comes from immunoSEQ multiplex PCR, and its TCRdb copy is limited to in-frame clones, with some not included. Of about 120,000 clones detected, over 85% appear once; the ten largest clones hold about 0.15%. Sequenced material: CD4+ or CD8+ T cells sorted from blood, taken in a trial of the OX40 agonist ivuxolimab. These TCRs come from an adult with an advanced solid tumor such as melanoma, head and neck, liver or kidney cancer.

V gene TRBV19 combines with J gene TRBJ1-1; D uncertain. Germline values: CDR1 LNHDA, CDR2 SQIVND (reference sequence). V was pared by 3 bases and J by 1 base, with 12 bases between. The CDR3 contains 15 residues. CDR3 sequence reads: CASSMAWIENTEAFF. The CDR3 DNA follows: TGTGCCAGTAGTATGGCATGGATAGAGAACACTGAAGCTTTCTTT.

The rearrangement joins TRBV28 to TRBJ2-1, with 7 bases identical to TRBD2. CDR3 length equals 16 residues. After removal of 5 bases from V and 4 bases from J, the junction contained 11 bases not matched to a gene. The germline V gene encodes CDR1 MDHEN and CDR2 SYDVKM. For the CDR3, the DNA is TGTGCCAGCAGTCCCCCGTTTGGACTAGTATACAATGAGCAGTTCTTC. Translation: CASSPPFGLVYNEQFF.

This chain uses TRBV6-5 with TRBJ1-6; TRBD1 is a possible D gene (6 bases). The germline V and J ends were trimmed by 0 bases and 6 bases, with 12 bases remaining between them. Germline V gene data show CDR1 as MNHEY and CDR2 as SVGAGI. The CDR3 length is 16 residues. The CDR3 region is CASSYSLRGANSPLHF. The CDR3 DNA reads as TGTGCCAGCAGTTACTCTCTGAGGGGGGCTAATTCACCCCTCCACTTT.

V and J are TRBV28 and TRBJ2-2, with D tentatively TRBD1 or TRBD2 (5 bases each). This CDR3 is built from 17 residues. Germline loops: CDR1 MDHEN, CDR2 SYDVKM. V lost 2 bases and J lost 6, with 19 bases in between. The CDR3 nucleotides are TGTGCCAGCAGTTTAGGCACGGGACCCCTTAGGGCCGGGGAGCTGTTTTTT. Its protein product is CASSLGTGPLRAGELFF.

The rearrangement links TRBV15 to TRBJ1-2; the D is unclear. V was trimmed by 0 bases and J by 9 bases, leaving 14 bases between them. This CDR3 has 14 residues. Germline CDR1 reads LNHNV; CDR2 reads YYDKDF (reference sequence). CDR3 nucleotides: TGTGCCACCAGCAGAGATCGGGGAGGGAACAGCTACACCTTC. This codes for CATSRDRGGNSYTF.

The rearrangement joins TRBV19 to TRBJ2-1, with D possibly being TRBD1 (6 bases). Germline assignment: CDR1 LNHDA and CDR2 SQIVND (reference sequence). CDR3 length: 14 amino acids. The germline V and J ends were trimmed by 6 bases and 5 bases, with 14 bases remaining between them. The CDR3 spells CASSRTGRDNEQFF. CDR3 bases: TGTGCCAGTAGCAGAACAGGGCGAGACAATGAGCAGTTCTTC.

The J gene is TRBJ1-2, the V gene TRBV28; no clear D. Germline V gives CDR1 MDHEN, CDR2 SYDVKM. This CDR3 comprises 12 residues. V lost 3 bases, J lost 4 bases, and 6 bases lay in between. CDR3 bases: TGTGCCAGCAGTTTGTGGAGCTATGGCTACACCTTC. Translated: CASSLWSYGYTF.

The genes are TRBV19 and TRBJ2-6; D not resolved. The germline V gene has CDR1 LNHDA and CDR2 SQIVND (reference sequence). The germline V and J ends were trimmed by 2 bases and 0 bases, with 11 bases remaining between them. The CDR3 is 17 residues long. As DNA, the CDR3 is TGTGCCAGTAGTATAAGGGCTTTTGGCTCTGGGGCCAACGTCCTGACTTTC. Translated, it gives CASSIRAFGSGANVLTF.

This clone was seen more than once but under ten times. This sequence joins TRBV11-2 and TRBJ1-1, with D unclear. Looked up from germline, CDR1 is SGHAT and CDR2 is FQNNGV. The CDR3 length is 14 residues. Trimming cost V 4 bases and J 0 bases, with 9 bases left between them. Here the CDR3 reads CASSSLRMNTEAFF. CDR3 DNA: TGTGCCAGCAGCTCCTTACGCATGAACACTGAAGCTTTCTTT.

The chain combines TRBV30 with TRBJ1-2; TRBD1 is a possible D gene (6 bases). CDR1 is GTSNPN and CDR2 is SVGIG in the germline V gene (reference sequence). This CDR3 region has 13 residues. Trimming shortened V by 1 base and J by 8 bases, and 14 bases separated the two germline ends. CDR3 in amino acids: CAWSGTFGGGYTF. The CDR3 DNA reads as TGTGCCTGGAGTGGGACGTTCGGGGGCGGCTACACCTTC.

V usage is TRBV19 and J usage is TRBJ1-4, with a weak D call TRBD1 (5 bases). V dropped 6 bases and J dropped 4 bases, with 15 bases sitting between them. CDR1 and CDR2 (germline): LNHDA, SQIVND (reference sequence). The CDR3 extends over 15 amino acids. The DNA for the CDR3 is TGTGCCAGTAGGGGGCGCCGGGGGGTTAATGAAAAACTGTTTTTT. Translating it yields CASRGRRGVNEKLFF.

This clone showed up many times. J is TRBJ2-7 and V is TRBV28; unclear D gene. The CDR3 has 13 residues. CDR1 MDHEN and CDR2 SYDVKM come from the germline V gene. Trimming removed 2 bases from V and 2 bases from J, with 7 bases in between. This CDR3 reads CASSLGSTYEQYF. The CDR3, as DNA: TGTGCCAGCAGTTTAGGGTCGACCTACGAGCAGTACTTC.

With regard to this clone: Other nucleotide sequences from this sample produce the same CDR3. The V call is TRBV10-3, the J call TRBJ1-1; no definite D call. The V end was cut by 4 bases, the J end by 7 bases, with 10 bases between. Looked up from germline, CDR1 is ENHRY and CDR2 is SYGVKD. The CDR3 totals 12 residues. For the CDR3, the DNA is TGTGCCATCAGTGCTGGTAGAGATGAAGCTTTCTTT. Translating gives CAISAGRDEAFF.

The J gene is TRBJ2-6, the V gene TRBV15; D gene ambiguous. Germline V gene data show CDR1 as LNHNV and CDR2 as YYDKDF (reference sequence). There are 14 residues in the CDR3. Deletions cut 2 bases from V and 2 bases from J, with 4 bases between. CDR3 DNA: TGTGCCACCAGCAGAAGAACTGGGGCCAACGTCCTGACTTTC. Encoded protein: CATSRRTGANVLTF.

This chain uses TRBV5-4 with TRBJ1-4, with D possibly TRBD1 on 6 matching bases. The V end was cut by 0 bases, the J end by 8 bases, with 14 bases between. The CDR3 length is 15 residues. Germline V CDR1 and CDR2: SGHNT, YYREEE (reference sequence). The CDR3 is CASSLGDNVGEKLFF. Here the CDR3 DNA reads TGTGCCAGCAGCTTGGGGGACAACGTTGGGGAAAAACTGTTTTTT.

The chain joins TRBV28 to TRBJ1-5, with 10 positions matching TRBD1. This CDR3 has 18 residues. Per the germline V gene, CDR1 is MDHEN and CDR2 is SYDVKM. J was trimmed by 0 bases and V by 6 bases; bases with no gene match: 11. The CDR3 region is CASSPDRGGGYSNQPQHF. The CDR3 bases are TGTGCCAGCAGCCCGGACAGGGGGGGAGGTTATAGCAATCAGCCCCAGCATTTT.

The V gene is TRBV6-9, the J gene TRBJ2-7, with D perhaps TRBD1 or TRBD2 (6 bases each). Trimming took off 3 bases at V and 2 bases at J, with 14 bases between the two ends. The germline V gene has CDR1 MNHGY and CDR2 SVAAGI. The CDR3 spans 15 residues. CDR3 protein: CASSYRGPLTYEQYF. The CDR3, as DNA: TGTGCCAGCAGTTACCGGGGGCCCCTAACCTACGAGCAGTACTTC.

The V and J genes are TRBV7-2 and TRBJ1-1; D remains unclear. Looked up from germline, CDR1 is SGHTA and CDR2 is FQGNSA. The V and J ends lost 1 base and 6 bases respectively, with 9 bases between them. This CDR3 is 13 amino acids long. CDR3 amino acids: CASSLGPRSEAFF. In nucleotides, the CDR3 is TGTGCCAGCAGCTTAGGTCCCCGATCTGAAGCTTTCTTT.

The CDR3 sequence: CASRYSRANYGYTF. DNA of the CDR3: TGTGCCAGCAGGTACTCGCGGGCCAACTATGGCTACACCTTC. V gene TRBV28 combines with J gene TRBJ1-2; no clear D gene. V gave up 6 bases and J gave up 2 bases, with 13 bases separating them. Germline V gene lookup returns CDR1 MDHEN and CDR2 SYDVKM. CDR3 size: 14 residues.

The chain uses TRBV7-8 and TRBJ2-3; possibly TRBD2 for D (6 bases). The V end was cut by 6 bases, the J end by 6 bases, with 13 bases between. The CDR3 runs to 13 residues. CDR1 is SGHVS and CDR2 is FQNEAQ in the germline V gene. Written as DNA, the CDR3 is TGTGCCAGCAGGGACTATCGGTGGGATACGCAGTATTTT. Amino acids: CASRDYRWDTQYF.

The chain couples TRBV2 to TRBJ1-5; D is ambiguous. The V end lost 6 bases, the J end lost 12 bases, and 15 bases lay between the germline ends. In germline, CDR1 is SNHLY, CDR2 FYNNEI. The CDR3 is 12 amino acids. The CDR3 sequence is CASRRDVGSQHF. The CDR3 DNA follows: TGTGCCAGCAGGAGGGATGTGGGGAGCCAGCATTTT.

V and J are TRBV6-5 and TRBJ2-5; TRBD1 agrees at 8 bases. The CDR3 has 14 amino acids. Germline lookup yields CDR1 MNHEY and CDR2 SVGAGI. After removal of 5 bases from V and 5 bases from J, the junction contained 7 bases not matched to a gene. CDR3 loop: CASSQATGVETQYF. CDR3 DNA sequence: TGTGCCAGCAGTCAAGCGACAGGGGTGGAGACCCAGTACTTC.

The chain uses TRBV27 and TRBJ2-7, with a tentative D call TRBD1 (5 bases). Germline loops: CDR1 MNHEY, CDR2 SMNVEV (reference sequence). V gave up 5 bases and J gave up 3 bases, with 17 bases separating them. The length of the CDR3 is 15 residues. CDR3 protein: CASSPNFGRDYEQYF. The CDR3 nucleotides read TGTGCCAGCAGTCCTAACTTTGGCAGGGACTACGAGCAGTACTTC.

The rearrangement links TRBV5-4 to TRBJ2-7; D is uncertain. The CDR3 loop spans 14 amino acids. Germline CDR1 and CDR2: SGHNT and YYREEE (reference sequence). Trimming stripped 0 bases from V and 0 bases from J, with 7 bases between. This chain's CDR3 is CASSLDYSSYEQYF. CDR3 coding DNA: TGTGCCAGCAGCTTGGACTACTCCTCCTACGAGCAGTACTTC. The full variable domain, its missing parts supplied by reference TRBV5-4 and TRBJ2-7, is ETGVTQSPTHLIKTRGQQVTLRCSSQSGHNTVSWYQQALGQGPQFIFQYYREEENGRGNFPPRFSGLQFPNYSSELNVNALELDDSALYLCASSLDYSSYEQYFGPGTRLTVT.